The sequence of this T cell receptor (beta chain) was determined in a study of radiotherapy plus CTLA-4 blockade in lung cancer. Whole-study context: Patients showed objective responses in approximately 17% of cases and disease control in around 30%. Whole-study results and caveats: Radiotherapy was combined with ipilimumab, and tumor-derived TCR clones then expanded in blood.

Sequencing used immunoSEQ multiplex PCR; TCRdb keeps in-frame clones, though not all of them. The sample includes 84,000 or so clones, approximately 80% of them seen just once. The ends were cut back, 6 bases at V and 2 bases at J, with 13 bases in the middle. Per germline, CDR1 MNHEY and CDR2 SVGAGI. The CDR3 length is 14 residues. Ipilimumab-mediated CTLA-4 blockade plus focal radiation was given to patients having chemo-refractory metastatic non-small-cell lung cancer. With regard to this clone: The target antigen is unknown.

This TCR was sampled from a human donor with non-small cell lung cancer that progressed on radiotherapy plus ipilimumab. The chain links TRBV6-5 to TRBJ1-2, with D unclear. The source material was peripheral blood, sampled from a patient treated with radiotherapy plus ipilimumab. The CDR3 here is CASSLHMGNYGYTF. The CDR3, as DNA: TGTGCCAGCAGCCTACACATGGGCAACTATGGCTACACCTTC.